One and the same sample provided the 25 T cell receptor beta chains below, sequenced in a study of Graves' ophthalmopathy and Graves' hyperthyroidism. TCR beta CDR3 regions were amplified from RNA transcripts. RT-PCR with HTBI primers came first, then second-round multiplex PCR. TCRdb ran MiXCR on the multiplex PCR reads and lists one entry per CDR3 protein. The repertoire holds under 200,000 distinct CDR3 sequences, approximately 38% seen once, with 5.8% in the top ten. Sequenced sample: peripheral blood. The source of these receptors is a woman aged 40-49 years with Graves' ophthalmopathy.

V and J are TRBV7-2 and TRBJ2-5; 7 positions match TRBD2. After removal of 0 bases from V and 1 base from J, the junction contained 2 bases not matched to a gene. The germline CDR1 and CDR2 sequences are SGHTA and FQGNSA. The CDR3 runs 15 residues. The CDR3 nucleotides are TGTGCCAGCAGCTTAGCGGGGGGGACCCAAGAGACCCAGTACTTC. It is translated as CASSLAGGTQETQYF.

The rearrangement joins TRBV13 to TRBJ2-7, with 12 bases matching TRBD2. Trimming at V came to 4 bases and at J to 2 bases, leaving 6 bases not matched to a gene. This CDR3 comprises 16 residues. Germline CDR1 and CDR2: PRHDT and FYEKMQ (reference sequence). The CDR3 loop is CASSSRRLAGAYEQYF. The CDR3 DNA reads TGTGCCAGCAGCTCGCGACGACTAGCGGGGGCCTACGAGCAGTACTTC.

The chain recombines TRBV28 with TRBJ2-5; possibly TRBD1 for D (6 bases). This CDR3 spans 16 amino acids. Between the trimmed V and J ends, which lost 3 bases and 5 bases, there was a span of 19 bases. Germline assignment: CDR1 MDHEN and CDR2 SYDVKM. CDR3 protein: CASSFWGRHLRETQYF. Here the CDR3 DNA reads TGTGCCAGCAGTTTCTGGGGGCGTCACCTGAGGGAGACCCAGTACTTC.

This clonotype was counted ten times or more. This chain joins TRBV27 and TRBJ1-2, with 8 bases aligning to TRBD1. The CDR3 has 13 amino acids. The germline V gene has CDR1 MNHEY and CDR2 SMNVEV (reference sequence). V shed 7 bases and J 4 bases; nucleotides not matched to a gene: 5. As DNA, the CDR3 is TGTGCCAGCACCGCGGGGACAGGCTATGGCTACACCTTC. Translated, it gives CASTAGTGYGYTF.

This clonotype has at least ten counts. The rearrangement uses TRBV11-2 and TRBJ1-1, with TRBD1 identical over 12 bases. The CDR3 covers 14 residues. The germline CDR1 and CDR2 sequences are SGHAT and FQNNGV. The V segment lost 5 bases and the J segment 6 bases; nucleotides outside the gene matches: 4. CDR3 DNA sequence: TGTGCCAGCAGCACCCGGGACAGGGGGCCTGAAGCTTTCTTT. Amino acid sequence: CASSTRDRGPEAFF.

This clonotype was recorded at least ten times. The genes are TRBV10-3 and TRBJ2-2; 8 bases are shared with TRBD1. The CDR3 has 14 residues. In germline, CDR1 is ENHRY, CDR2 SYGVKD. V was clipped by 8 bases and J by 6 bases; unmatched bases: 8. This chain's CDR3 is CAIQPQGAPGELFF. The CDR3 region has the DNA TGTGCCATCCAACCGCAGGGGGCTCCCGGGGAGCTGTTTTTT.

This chain uses TRBV11-2 with TRBJ2-2, with no clear D. Germline loops: CDR1 SGHAT, CDR2 FQNNGV. V was clipped by 1 base and J by 6 bases, with 6 bases between them. The CDR3 sequence is 13 residues long. CDR3 bases: TGTGCCAGCAGCTTAGTGCAGTCCGGGGAGCTGTTTTTT. Its protein product is CASSLVQSGELFF.

This clonotype was observed a few times. The J gene is TRBJ1-1, the V gene TRBV12-5; D is undetermined. Per the germline V gene, CDR1 is LGHNT and CDR2 is FRNRAP. V lost 3 bases, J lost 1 base, and 18 bases lay in between. The CDR3 is made up of 17 amino acids. CDR3 DNA sequence: TGTGCTAGTGGTTTCTTCCCGACGGCCTTTAAGAACACTGAAGCTTTCTTT. This gives the protein CASGFFPTAFKNTEAFF.

At least ten counts were recorded for this clonotype. The rearrangement links TRBV28 to TRBJ2-7, with D possibly matching TRBD2 (5 bases). The CDR3 totals 17 residues. Germline CDR1 reads MDHEN; CDR2 reads SYDVKM. V lost 6 bases and J lost 0, with 21 bases in between. This CDR3 reads CASREVASGPRSYEQYF. CDR3 nucleotides: TGTGCCAGCAGGGAAGTGGCAAGCGGACCTCGCTCCTACGAGCAGTACTTC.

This clonotype was counted ten times or more. This chain uses TRBV5-6 with TRBJ1-5, with D maybe TRBD1 (6 bases). In germline, CDR1 is SGHDT, CDR2 YYEEEE. The CDR3 runs to 14 residues. V was clipped by 2 bases and J by 5 bases, with 11 bases between them. In DNA, the CDR3 is TGTGCCAGCAGCTTACAGGGATTTCATCAGCCCCAGCATTTT. Translating gives CASSLQGFHQPQHF.

The chain joins TRBV15 to TRBJ2-5, with D uncertain. The CDR3 is 14 amino acids. V lost 1 base to trimming and J lost 6 bases, with 12 bases between them. Germline V gene sequence: CDR1 LNHNV, CDR2 YYDKDF (reference sequence). Here the CDR3 DNA reads TGTGCCACCAGCAGAGGCAGGCTGATACAGACCCAGTACTTC. Its translation is CATSRGRLIQTQYF.

The table lists this clonotype with a few counts. This chain joins TRBV6-2 or TRBV6-3 and TRBJ2-2, with 8 bases lining up with TRBD2. J lost 1 base, V lost 5 bases, and 3 bases had no gene match. This CDR3 spans 15 amino acids. Germline V gene data show CDR1 as MNHEY and CDR2 as SVGEGT. CDR3 nucleotide sequence: TGTGCCAGCAGTCTAGCGGGCGAGAACACCGGGGAGCTGTTTTTT. Encoded protein: CASSLAGENTGELFF.

This clonotype has at least ten counts. The chain links TRBV12-3 or TRBV12-4 to TRBJ2-7; 9 nucleotides agree with TRBD1. This CDR3 has 13 amino acids. The junction had 3 bases not matched to a gene; V was cut back by 5 bases and J by 4 bases. CDR3 DNA sequence: TGTGCCAGCAGTGGGACAGGGCGGTACGAGCAGTACTTC. Protein product: CASSGTGRYEQYF.

The CDR3 is CASREGLAGGRYEQYF. CDR3 bases: TGTGCCAGCAGGGAGGGACTAGCGGGAGGTCGTTACGAGCAGTACTTC. The V gene is TRBV11-2, the J gene TRBJ2-7, with 15 positions matching TRBD2. Losses at the gene ends were 6 bases for V and 4 bases for J; bases not matched to a gene: 7. Germline V gives CDR1 SGHAT, CDR2 FQNNGV. This CDR3 has 16 residues.

This clonotype was observed many times. This sequence joins TRBV20-1 and TRBJ1-1; 9 bases map to TRBD1. CDR1 is DFQATT and CDR2 is SNEGSKA in the germline V gene (reference sequence). The CDR3 is 15 amino acids. V lost 2 bases and J lost 4; bases outside the gene matches: 8. The CDR3 reads CSARRSGTGTTEAFF. Here the CDR3 DNA reads TGCAGTGCTAGACGGTCGGGGACAGGGACCACTGAAGCTTTCTTT.

This chain connects TRBV28 to TRBJ2-5; TRBD1 matches at 7 bases. The trim removed 6 bases at V and 2 bases at J, leaving 9 bases unmatched. Germline CDR1 MDHEN, CDR2 SYDVKM. The CDR3 extends over 15 amino acids. CDR3 bases: TGTGCCAGCAGCCCCCTGACAGGGAATCAAGAGACCCAGTACTTC. This codes for CASSPLTGNQETQYF.

This clonotype appeared many times. This chain connects TRBV20-1 to TRBJ1-2; no clear D gene. The CDR3 has 13 amino acids. The V and J ends lost 4 bases and 3 bases respectively, with 12 bases between them. Germline lookup yields CDR1 DFQATT and CDR2 SNEGSKA (reference sequence). The CDR3 nucleotides are TGCAGTGCTACCCAAGAGGCGGACTATGGCTACACCTTC. Translating gives CSATQEADYGYTF.

At least ten counts were recorded for this clonotype. CDR3: CASSSQGTGELFF. The CDR3 DNA is TGTGCCAGCAGTTCCCAGGGGACCGGGGAGCTGTTTTTT. The V gene is TRBV28, the J gene TRBJ2-2, with D maybe TRBD1 (6 bases). The germline CDR1 and CDR2 sequences are MDHEN and SYDVKM. The V gene lost 4 bases and the J gene lost 5 bases, with 8 bases spanning the gap. The CDR3 runs 13 residues.

This clonotype was detected many times. The CDR3 sequence is CASSQAPNTGFTEAFF. For the CDR3, the DNA is TGCGCCAGCAGCCAAGCCCCCAATACAGGGTTCACTGAAGCTTTCTTT. The rearrangement joins TRBV4-1 to TRBJ1-1, with TRBD1 as a possible D gene (6 bases). Trimming pared 1 base from V and 4 bases from J, leaving 16 bases between. The CDR3 is made up of 16 amino acids. CDR1 and CDR2 from the germline V gene are MGHRA and YSYEKL.

The chain couples TRBV6-1 to TRBJ1-5; D not certain. This CDR3 is built from 16 residues. Per the germline V gene, CDR1 is MNHNS and CDR2 is SASEGT. V was pared by 7 bases and J by 1 base, with 17 bases between. CDR3 coding DNA: TGTGCCAGCAAGGATTTGCAGAAGGGAAGCAATCAGCCCCAGCATTTT. Its translation: CASKDLQKGSNQPQHF.

This clonotype came up many times. The gene calls are TRBV28 and TRBJ1-2, with 9 bases lining up with TRBD1. Germline V lookup: CDR1 MDHEN, CDR2 SYDVKM. The ends lost 5 bases at V and 6 bases at J; junction bases unmatched: 4. This CDR3 spans 13 amino acids. Here the CDR3 reads CASSPTGGNGYTF. CDR3 coding DNA: TGTGCCAGCAGTCCGACAGGGGGAAATGGCTACACCTTC.

This clonotype was seen just once. The chain carries TRBV6-2 or TRBV6-3 and TRBJ1-5; TRBD1 matches at 9 bases. Germline CDR1 reads MNHEY; CDR2 reads SVGEGT. With V trimmed by 5 bases and J by 11 bases, 13 bases remained unmatched. The CDR3 is 15 residues long. In DNA form, the CDR3 reads TGTGCCAGCAGTAGGGACAGGGCGCCTTCGTTGGCCCAGCATTTT. Its translation: CASSRDRAPSLAQHF.

The table lists this clonotype with many counts. This chain joins TRBV20-1 and TRBJ1-6; no reliable D call. CDR3 length: 14 residues. The germline V gene has CDR1 DFQATT and CDR2 SNEGSKA (reference sequence). Trimming stripped 6 bases from V and 5 bases from J, with 14 bases between. CDR3 sequence: CSAHEGRNNSPLHF. CDR3 nucleotide sequence: TGCAGTGCCCACGAGGGCAGAAATAATTCACCCCTCCACTTT.

The chain has TRBV27 and TRBJ1-6, with no clear D. The CDR3 loop spans 15 amino acids. The ends were cut back, 7 bases at V and 0 bases at J, with 10 bases in the middle. Germline V gives CDR1 MNHEY, CDR2 SMNVEV (reference sequence). In nucleotides, the CDR3 is TGTGCCAGCACCCGGGAGAGCTCCTATAATTCACCCCTCCACTTT. It specifies CASTRESSYNSPLHF.

This clonotype was counted at least ten times. The chain combines TRBV3-1 with TRBJ1-2, with unresolved D. V gave up 1 base and J gave up 7 bases, with 16 bases separating them. This CDR3 is 15 amino acids long. The germline V gene encodes CDR1 LGHDT and CDR2 YNNKEL (reference sequence). CDR3 coding DNA: TGTGCCAGCAGCCAAGGCGTAAAAGGAATGTCTGGCTACACCTTC. Its protein product is CASSQGVKGMSGYTF. Supplemented by reference TRBV3-1 and TRBJ1-2, the full variable domain reads DTAVSQTPKYLVTQMGNDKSIKCEQNLGHDTMYWYKQDSKKFLKIMFSYNNKELIINETVPNRFSPKSPDKAHLNLHINSLELGDSAVYFCASSQGVKGMSGYTFGSGTRLTVV.